This T cell receptor beta chain was captured by sequencing in a study of blood T cells in healthy people across ages. Worth noting for this clonotype: Antigen unknown.

Healthy Caucasian individuals from Russia aged about 6 to 90 were enrolled as donors. Primers used in a second PCR of about 7 to 12 cycles were a sample-barcoded 5' primer and a J-beta primer mix. TCRdb called the 5' RACE reads again in MiXCR, with one record for every CDR3 protein. Seen here are around 1.5 million distinct CDR3 sequences, about 35% observed once, and the top ten hold 11%. The CDR3 length is 19 residues. V lost 0 bases and J lost 9, with 29 bases in between. Germline-derived CDR1 and CDR2 are LGHDT and YNNKEL (reference sequence). Broader study findings: From one million sequenced T cells, diversity estimates were lower bounds.

This TCR came from a woman in her 30s in good health. The sample was blood. V usage is TRBV3-1 and J usage is TRBJ1-2; D unresolved. The CDR3 reads CASSQDPVSLAASRYSYTF. CDR3 in DNA: TGTGCCAGCAGCCAAGATCCCGTTTCGTTGGCGGCTTCCCGATATAGCTACACCTTC.